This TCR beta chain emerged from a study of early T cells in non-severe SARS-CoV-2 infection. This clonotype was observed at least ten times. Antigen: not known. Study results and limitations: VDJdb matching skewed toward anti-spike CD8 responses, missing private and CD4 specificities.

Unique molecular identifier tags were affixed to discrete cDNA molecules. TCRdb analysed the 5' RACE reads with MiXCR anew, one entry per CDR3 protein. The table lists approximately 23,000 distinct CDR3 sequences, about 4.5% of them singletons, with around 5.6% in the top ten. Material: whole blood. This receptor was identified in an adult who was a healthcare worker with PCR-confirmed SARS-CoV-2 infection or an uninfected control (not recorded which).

CDR3 residues: CSVLLAGGWQFF. The CDR3 coding sequence is TGCAGCGTTTTACTAGCGGGGGGCTGGCAGTTCTTC. The rearrangement joins TRBV29-1 to TRBJ2-1; 12 bases agree with TRBD2. After removal of 5 bases from V and 12 bases from J, the junction contained 5 bases not matched to a gene. The CDR3 length is 12 residues. CDR1 SQVTM and CDR2 ANQGSEA come from the germline V gene.